The clone carrying this TCR beta chain was counted between two and nine times. For CDR3 and TCR beta VDJ profiling, genomic DNA was the template used. MiXCR, run by TCRdb on the reads, gives a single entry per CDR3 protein. Of about 110,000 distinct CDR3 sequences listed, about half are singletons. The germline V gene encodes CDR1 LNHNV and CDR2 YYDKDF (reference sequence). V lost 5 bases, J lost 6 bases, and 13 bases lay in between. The CDR3 sequence is 13 residues long. The data are from a study of CD8+CD57+ T cells in acquired aplastic anemia. This sequence was found in a human donor in good health, serving as a control. The V gene is TRBV15, the J gene TRBJ1-1, with D possibly matching TRBD1 (6 bases). The specimen sequenced was sorted CD4+, CD8+, or CD8+CD57+ T cells (not recorded which) from PBMCs. This CDR3 reads CATSSQDSAEAFF. The CDR3 DNA sequence: TGTGCCACCAGCTCCCAGGACAGCGCTGAAGCTTTCTTT.